The sequence of this T cell receptor beta chain was determined in a study of CD8+ T cells in alopecia areata. cDNA prepared by RNA extraction and subsequent reverse transcription served as the template for sequencing. Sequencing used immunoSEQ multiplex PCR; TCRdb keeps in-frame clones, though not all of them. The sample records some 180,000 clones, about half being singletons. CDR3 length: 15 amino acids. After removal of 5 bases from V and 4 bases from J, the junction contained 4 bases not matched to a gene. Germline CDR1 reads SGHNT; CDR2 reads YYREEE (reference sequence). Described treatment: oral pan-JAK inhibitor, 5-10 mg twice daily.

This chain links TRBV5-4 with TRBJ2-1, with 12 bases lining up with TRBD2. The sequence was obtained from a human donor with alopecia areata. The starting material was CD8+ T cells sorted from blood, obtained at week 52, from a patient treated with tofacitinib. This CDR3 is CASSSTSGGYNEQFF. DNA of the CDR3: TGTGCCAGCAGTTCGACTAGCGGGGGTTACAATGAGCAGTTCTTC.